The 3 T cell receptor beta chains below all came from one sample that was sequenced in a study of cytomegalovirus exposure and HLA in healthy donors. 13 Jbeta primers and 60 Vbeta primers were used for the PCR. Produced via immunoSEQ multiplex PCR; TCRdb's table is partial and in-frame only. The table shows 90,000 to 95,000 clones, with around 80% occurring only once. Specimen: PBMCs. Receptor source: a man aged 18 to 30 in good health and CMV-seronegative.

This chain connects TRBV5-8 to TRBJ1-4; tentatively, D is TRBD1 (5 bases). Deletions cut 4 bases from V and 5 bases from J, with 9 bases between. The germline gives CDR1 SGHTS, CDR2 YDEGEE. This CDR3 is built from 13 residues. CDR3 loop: CASSARENEKLFF. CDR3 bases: TGTGCCAGCAGCGCCAGGGAAAATGAAAAACTGTTTTTT.

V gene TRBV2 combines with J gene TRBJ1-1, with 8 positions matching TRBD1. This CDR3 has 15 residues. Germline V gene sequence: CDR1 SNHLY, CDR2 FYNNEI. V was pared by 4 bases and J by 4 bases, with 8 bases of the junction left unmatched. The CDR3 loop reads CASSATGVRATEAFF. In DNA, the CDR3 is TGTGCCAGCAGTGCGACAGGGGTTCGAGCCACTGAAGCTTTCTTT.

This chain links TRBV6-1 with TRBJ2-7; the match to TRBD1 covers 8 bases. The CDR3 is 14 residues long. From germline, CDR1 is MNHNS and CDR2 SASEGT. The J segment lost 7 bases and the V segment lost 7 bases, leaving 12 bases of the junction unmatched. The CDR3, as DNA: TGTGCCAGCATTAAGGACAGGGTTCGGGGAGAGCAGTACTTC. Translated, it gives CASIKDRVRGEQYF.